Listed here are 4 T cell receptor beta chains from one sample, sequenced in a study of control samples from healthy donors and cancer patients. Data came from immunoSEQ multiplex PCR; TCRdb stores just in-frame clones and leaves some out. The sample records hundreds of thousands of clones, about 93% being singletons. Sequenced input: PBMCs. The receptors shown here come from a man in his forties with head and neck cancer.

The rearrangement links TRBV7-2 to TRBJ1-4, with unresolved D. Per the germline V gene, CDR1 is SGHTA and CDR2 is FQGNSA. Trimming shortened V by 5 bases and J by 0 bases, and 10 bases separated the two germline ends. The CDR3 is 15 residues long. This chain's CDR3 is CASSLRQATNEKLFF. The DNA for the CDR3 is TGTGCCAGCAGCCTCCGGCAGGCAACTAATGAAAAACTGTTTTTT.

The chain links TRBV2 to TRBJ2-3, with 9 nucleotides matching TRBD2. This CDR3 has 14 residues. Trimming cost V 10 bases and J 10 bases; bases outside gene matches: 15. Germline V CDR1 and CDR2: SNHLY, FYNNEI. CDR3 coding DNA: TGTGCCACCCGTACCGGGACTAGCTTCTCTGCGCAGTATTTT. Its protein is CATRTGTSFSAQYF. Based on the CDR3 plus reference TRBV2 and TRBJ2-3, the full variable domain is EPEVTQTPSHQVTQMGQEVILRCVPISNHLYFYWYRQILGQKVEFLVSFYNNEISEKSEIFDDQFSVERPDGSNFTLKIRSTKLEDSAMYFCATRTGTSFSAQYFGPGTRLTVL.

The chain uses TRBV6-5 and TRBJ1-5; D is unclear. Germline values: CDR1 MNHEY, CDR2 SVGAGI. The CDR3 covers 13 residues. Trimming stripped 6 bases from V and 0 bases from J, with 6 bases between. CDR3 region: CASRIYSNQPQHF. The CDR3 DNA follows: TGTGCCAGCAGGATTTATAGCAATCAGCCCCAGCATTTT.

V and J are TRBV4-1 and TRBJ2-2; 10 positions agree with TRBD1. V trimming: 6 bases; J trimming: 5 bases; junction bases outside the gene matches: 6. The CDR3 runs 15 residues. CDR1 and CDR2 from the germline V gene are MGHRA and YSYEKL. The CDR3 is CASRQPGQGTGELFF. For the CDR3, the DNA is TGCGCCAGCAGGCAACCGGGACAGGGGACCGGGGAGCTGTTTTTT.